The 23 T cell receptor beta chains listed next were all sequenced from one sample in a study of long-term antiretroviral therapy in people with HIV. A v3.0 immunoSEQ assay was performed at survey level. Profiled with immunoSEQ multiplex PCR; TCRdb holds only in-frame clones, not every one. The data show about 24,000 clones, with about 80% seen just once and 9% to 10% held by the top ten. The material was unsorted PBMCs, obtained 1.2 years after starting antiretroviral therapy. These receptors were collected from a woman in her thirties or forties with HIV.

The rearrangement joins TRBV19 to TRBJ2-2; D perhaps matches TRBD2 (5 bases). Germline CDR1 is LNHDA and CDR2 is SQIVND (reference sequence). This CDR3 has 14 residues. V shed 5 bases and J shed 7 bases, with 14 bases lying between them. For the CDR3, the DNA is TGTGCCAGTAGTCCCTATGGACTGGACGGGGAGCTGTTTTTT. Its translation: CASSPYGLDGELFF.

V gene TRBV6-1 combines with J gene TRBJ2-7; maybe TRBD1 (6 bases). V was pared by 6 bases and J by 4 bases, with 16 bases between. Germline loops: CDR1 MNHNS, CDR2 SASEGT. The CDR3 has 14 amino acids. CDR3 nucleotide sequence: TGTGCCAGCAGGACCGGGACAACAAGGTACGAGCAGTACTTC. This codes for CASRTGTTRYEQYF.

The rearrangement joins TRBV5-1 to TRBJ1-1; 7 bases line up with TRBD1. The J segment lost 5 bases and the V segment lost 4 bases, leaving 11 bases of the junction unmatched. This CDR3 has 15 amino acids. From germline, CDR1 is SGHRS and CDR2 YFSETQ. The CDR3 nucleotides are TGCGCCAGCAGCCCACGAACAGGGGAGATAACTGAAGCTTTCTTT. Translating it yields CASSPRTGEITEAFF.

This clone was detected only a few times. V gene TRBV5-4 combines with J gene TRBJ1-2; no clear D gene. The CDR3 sequence is 14 residues long. Germline V gene sequence: CDR1 SGHNT, CDR2 YYREEE (reference sequence). V was trimmed by 4 bases and J by 1 base, leaving 11 bases between them. The CDR3 bases are TGTGCCAGCAGCGGGATCGGGTTTAACTATGGCTACACCTTC. Its translation is CASSGIGFNYGYTF.

This chain uses TRBV7-9 with TRBJ1-4; no clear D. V lost 4 bases and J lost 0, with 9 bases in between. Germline V lookup: CDR1 SEHNR, CDR2 FQNEAQ (reference sequence). The CDR3 has 15 amino acids. For the CDR3, the DNA is TGTGCCAGCAGCTCCGGACTGCCAACTAATGAAAAACTGTTTTTT. It is translated as CASSSGLPTNEKLFF.

The rearrangement uses TRBV5-8 and TRBJ1-1, with D possibly matching TRBD1 (6 bases). The V end was cut by 0 bases, the J end by 4 bases, with 10 bases between. Germline V gene data show CDR1 as SGHTS and CDR2 as YDEGEE. The CDR3 is 14 amino acids. The CDR3: CASSLDRASTEAFF. CDR3 nucleotides: TGTGCCAGCAGCTTGGACAGGGCGTCCACTGAAGCTTTCTTT.

This rearrangement joins TRBV7-2 to TRBJ1-4; TRBD1 aligns across 8 bases. This CDR3 spans 16 amino acids. Per the germline V gene, CDR1 is SGHTA and CDR2 is FQGNSA. V lost 4 bases to trimming and J lost 6 bases; unmatched junction nucleotides: 10. CDR3 loop: CASSSAYETGDEKLFF. CDR3 DNA sequence: TGTGCCAGCAGCTCCGCATACGAGACAGGGGATGAAAAACTGTTTTTT. Combining the CDR3 with reference TRBV7-2 and TRBJ1-4 gives the whole variable domain GAGVSQSPSNKVTEKGKDVELRCDPISGHTALYWYRQSLGQGLEFLIYFQGNSAPDKSGLPSDRFSAERTGGSVSTLTIQRTQQEDSAVYLCASSSAYETGDEKLFFGSGTQLSVL.

The chain employs TRBV19 and TRBJ1-1; maybe TRBD1 (6 bases). The CDR3 is 14 residues long. Trimming pared 5 bases from V and 1 base from J, leaving 11 bases between. Germline V gene lookup returns CDR1 LNHDA and CDR2 SQIVND (reference sequence). CDR3 region: CASSFRTANTEAFF. CDR3 DNA: TGTGCCAGTAGTTTCCGGACAGCGAACACTGAAGCTTTCTTT. Variable domain in full (rest from reference TRBV19 and TRBJ1-1): DGGITQSPKYLFRKEGQNVTLSCEQNLNHDAMYWYRQDPGQGLRLIYYSQIVNDFQKGDIAEGYSVSREKKESFPLTVTSAQKNPTAFYLCASSFRTANTEAFFGQGTRLTVV.

The V and J genes are TRBV18 and TRBJ1-5, with D perhaps matching TRBD1 (5 bases). V was cut by 6 bases and J by 4 bases, with 10 bases left in between. The V gene's germline CDR1 is KGHSH and CDR2 LQKENI. This CDR3 has 13 amino acids. The CDR3 DNA is TGTGCCAGCTCCAGGGACGAGAATCAGCCCCAGCATTTT. Protein: CASSRDENQPQHF.

J is TRBJ1-2 and V is TRBV10-3; D not resolved. Between the trimmed V and J ends, which lost 0 bases and 9 bases, there was a span of 11 bases. The CDR3 has 13 amino acids. Germline-derived CDR1 and CDR2 are ENHRY and SYGVKD. The CDR3 sequence is CAISESGDPSYTF. The DNA for the CDR3 is TGTGCCATCAGTGAGTCTGGAGATCCCAGCTACACCTTC.

This chain joins TRBV11-3 and TRBJ2-7, with 8 bases aligning to TRBD2. The CDR3 spans 16 residues. Germline V gene sequence: CDR1 SGHNT, CDR2 YENEEA. With V trimmed by 3 bases and J by 5 bases, 12 bases remained unmatched. The CDR3 bases are TGTGCCAGCAGCTTCCCTCCCGGGGGGGGAACGGACGAGCAGTACTTC. This codes for CASSFPPGGGTDEQYF.

In this sample, this clone turned up a few times. The chain carries TRBV29-1 and TRBJ1-2; 7 nucleotides agree with TRBD1. The CDR3 runs to 13 residues. Germline-derived CDR1 and CDR2 are SQVTM and ANQGSEA. V lost 7 bases and J lost 4; bases outside the gene matches: 9. DNA for the CDR3: TGCAGCGCCTACACAGGGGCACTCTATGGCTACACCTTC. The encoded protein is CSAYTGALYGYTF.

The V call is TRBV6-4, the J call TRBJ1-1; D may be TRBD1 (6 bases). In germline, CDR1 is MRHNA, CDR2 SNTAGT. Trimming took off 3 bases at V and 0 bases at J, with 14 bases between the two ends. The CDR3 consists of 16 residues. CDR3 sequence (DNA): TGTGCCAGCAGTGAAAGGGGAGGGGGATTGAACACTGAAGCTTTCTTT. It codes for CASSERGGGLNTEAFF.

This clone has only a few counts. The chain is built from TRBV11-3 and TRBJ2-2; TRBD1 matches 10 bases. The trim removed 4 bases at V and 4 bases at J, leaving 6 bases unmatched. CDR1 and CDR2 from the germline V gene are SGHNT and YENEEA. The CDR3 extends over 16 amino acids. The CDR3 DNA follows: TGTGCCAGCAGCTACCGGGGACAGGGGATCACCGGGGAGCTGTTTTTT. Translated: CASSYRGQGITGELFF.

The V gene is TRBV9, the J gene TRBJ2-7; TRBD2 might be the D (6 bases). Looked up from germline, CDR1 is SGDLS and CDR2 is YYNGEE. V lost 0 bases and J lost 3, with 13 bases in between. The CDR3 sequence is 15 residues long. This CDR3 is CASSVALEGLYEQYF. The CDR3, as DNA: TGTGCCAGCAGCGTAGCTCTGGAGGGTCTCTACGAGCAGTACTTC.

V and J are TRBV30 and TRBJ2-7, with a weak D call TRBD2 (5 bases). CDR1 is GTSNPN, CDR2 SVGIG, per germline (reference sequence). The CDR3 length is 13 residues. Trimming took off 1 base at V and 1 base at J, with 8 bases between the two ends. CDR3 region: CAWSGTDSYEQYF. The CDR3 DNA reads as TGTGCCTGGAGTGGGACTGATTCCTACGAGCAGTACTTC.

J is TRBJ2-1 and V is TRBV12-5, with 9 nucleotides matching TRBD1. CDR1 is LGHNT and CDR2 is FRNRAP in the germline V gene. This CDR3 is 15 amino acids long. V dropped 3 bases and J dropped 8; count of bases not matched to a gene: 8. The CDR3 bases are TGTGCTAGTGGTTTCATTGGACAGGGGTTTCATGAGCAGTTCTTC. Translating gives CASGFIGQGFHEQFF.

The J gene is TRBJ1-2, the V gene TRBV6-6; perhaps TRBD1 as D (5 bases). Per the germline V gene, CDR1 is MNHNY and CDR2 is SVGAGI (reference sequence). Deletions cut 5 bases from V and 8 bases from J, with 15 bases between. The CDR3 runs 13 residues. In DNA form, the CDR3 reads TGTGCCAGCAGTGACCCAGGGTGGAAAGGCTACACCTTC. Translated, it gives CASSDPGWKGYTF.

The gene calls are TRBV4-3 and TRBJ2-2; D remains unclear. V lost 4 bases and J lost 3, with 12 bases in between. Germline V gene data show CDR1 as LGHNA and CDR2 as YSLEER. The CDR3 is made up of 15 amino acids. The CDR3 is CASSPSWTDTGELFF. The CDR3 nucleotides are TGCGCCAGCAGCCCGTCATGGACGGACACCGGGGAGCTGTTTTTT.

The V and J genes are TRBV7-2 and TRBJ2-1; 9 nucleotides align to TRBD2. V lost 2 bases to trimming and J lost 8 bases; unmatched junction nucleotides: 7. The CDR3 length is 15 residues. Germline V lookup: CDR1 SGHTA, CDR2 FQGNSA. In DNA form, the CDR3 reads TGTGCCAGCAGCTTAATTCGCGGGAGGGGCTATGAGCAGTTCTTC. It is translated as CASSLIRGRGYEQFF.

The chain carries TRBV4-1 and TRBJ2-7, with D perhaps matching TRBD2 (6 bases). The CDR3 extends over 13 amino acids. V was trimmed by 1 base and J by 6 bases, leaving 10 bases between them. Germline V gene sequence: CDR1 MGHRA, CDR2 YSYEKL. CDR3 bases: TGCGCCAGCAGCCAAGTCGGCGGGACCGAGCAGTACTTC. Encoded protein: CASSQVGGTEQYF.

This clone has a handful of counts. The chain employs TRBV14 and TRBJ2-7; D is unclear. Trimming removed 1 base from V and 7 bases from J, with 5 bases in between. This CDR3 is 11 amino acids long. The germline gives CDR1 SGHDN, CDR2 FVKESK. CDR3 sequence: CASSQGAEQYF. As DNA, the CDR3 is TGTGCCAGCAGCCAAGGAGCAGAGCAGTACTTC.

The chain employs TRBV9 and TRBJ1-1, with D perhaps matching TRBD1 (6 bases). The ends were cut back, 4 bases at V and 5 bases at J, with 21 bases in the middle. The CDR3 length is 16 residues. Germline CDR1 and CDR2: SGDLS and YYNGEE. The DNA for the CDR3 is TGTGCCAGCAGCATCTCGACAGGCCTGGGGGGGACTGAAGCTTTCTTT. This translates into CASSISTGLGGTEAFF.